The following is a T cell receptor beta chain sequence with its context. Its target is unknown. Every single donor had a 2.5 ml blood sample drawn. Eight separate reactions per sample served to make cDNA. Molecular identifiers with 6-nucleotide sample barcodes were added during cDNA synthesis via template switching. From the 5' RACE reads, TCRdb lists one entry per CDR3 protein and no DNA. This listing includes roughly 300,000 distinct CDR3 sequences. These data belong to a study of monozygotic twins with inflammatory bowel disease. Whole-study results and caveats: Immunosuppressive treatment differences may have increased patient repertoire variability.

The sample was blood. This receptor was identified in a human donor with ulcerative colitis or Crohn's disease, or a healthy co-twin of an affected twin (not recorded which).

CDR3 sequence: CSVDKTITYNEQFF. This sequence joins TRBV29-1 and TRBJ2-1; TCRdb outputs TRBD2, but without DNA this stays unchecked. Germline CDR1 is SQVTM and CDR2 is ANQGSEA. The CDR3 loop spans 14 amino acids.